A single sample gave rise to the 19 T cell receptor beta chains below, sequenced in a study of blood T cells in healthy people across ages. The use of a sample-barcoded 5' primer and a J-beta primer mix characterized a second PCR of roughly 7 to 11 cycles. TCRdb passed the 5' RACE reads through MiXCR, listing each CDR3 protein once. The sample contains 660,000 or so distinct CDR3 sequences, around 54% of which appear only once. The sample consisted of blood. Source of these receptors: a man aged 55 to 70 in good health.

The chain is built from TRBV5-1 and TRBJ2-5; TRBD2 aligns across 13 bases. This CDR3 spans 16 amino acids. The germline CDR1 and CDR2 sequences are SGHRS and YFSETQ. V shed 3 bases, J shed 1 base, and the junction held 3 bases outside the gene matches. CDR3 protein: CASSWGTSGIQETQYF. The DNA for the CDR3 is TGCGCCAGCAGCTGGGGGACTAGCGGGATCCAAGAGACCCAGTACTTC.

This clonotype was seen a few times. This sequence joins TRBV14 and TRBJ2-5, with D maybe TRBD1 (6 bases). The ends were cut back, 0 bases at V and 0 bases at J, with 14 bases in the middle. The germline V gene has CDR1 SGHDN and CDR2 FVKESK. This CDR3 spans 17 amino acids. The CDR3 nucleotides read TGTGCCAGCAGCCAAGACCGGAGAAGGGGGTACCAAGAGACCCAGTACTTC. Translated, it gives CASSQDRRRGYQETQYF. The whole variable domain, filled in from reference TRBV14 and TRBJ2-5, reads EAGVTQFPSHSVIEKGQTVTLRCDPISGHDNLYWYRRVMGKEIKFLLHFVKESKQDESGMPNNRFLAERTGGTYSTLKVQPAELEDSGVYFCASSQDRRRGYQETQYFGPGTRLLVL.

Only a few counts were recorded for this clonotype. The chain carries TRBV24-1 and TRBJ2-7, with TRBD1 as a possible D gene (5 bases). The CDR3 is 16 amino acids. Germline CDR1 is KGHDR and CDR2 is SFDVKD. Trimming left V 0 bases short and J 0 bases short, with 11 bases between. This CDR3 reads CATSDLPWGSSYEQYF. In nucleotides, the CDR3 is TGTGCCACCAGTGATTTGCCGTGGGGCAGCTCCTACGAGCAGTACTTC.

This clonotype has just a few counts. This chain joins TRBV5-1 and TRBJ2-7, with 9 bases that match TRBD1. Germline trimming cut 4 bases from V and 3 bases from J; bases unmatched to any gene: 5. Germline lookup yields CDR1 SGHRS and CDR2 YFSETQ. This CDR3 has 14 residues. CDR3 nucleotides: TGCGCCAGCAGCGGCCGGGACAGGGTCTACGAGCAGTACTTC. Residues: CASSGRDRVYEQYF. Full variable domain (missing parts from reference TRBV5-1 and TRBJ2-7): KAGVTQTPRYLIKTRGQQVTLSCSPISGHRSVSWYQQTPGQGLQFLFEYFSETQRNKGNFPGRFSGRQFSNSRSEMNVSTLELGDSALYLCASSGRDRVYEQYFGPGTRLTVT.

V and J are TRBV2 and TRBJ2-7; 7 bases agree with TRBD1. The V segment lost 8 bases and the J segment 1 base; nucleotides outside the gene matches: 8. The CDR3 spans 14 residues. Germline V lookup: CDR1 SNHLY, CDR2 FYNNEI. CDR3 sequence (DNA): TGTGCCAGCCTCAAGACAGGGATTTCCTACGAGCAGTACTTC. Translating gives CASLKTGISYEQYF.

This chain's CDR3 is CASSLLAGVDEQFF. CDR3 in DNA: TGTGCCAGCAGCCTCTTAGCGGGGGTGGATGAGCAGTTCTTC. The chain carries TRBV2 and TRBJ2-1, with 9 bases lining up with TRBD2. V shed 6 bases and J 8 bases; nucleotides not matched to a gene: 8. Looked up from germline, CDR1 is SNHLY and CDR2 is FYNNEI. This CDR3 contains 14 residues.

This clonotype was seen only a few times. This chain links TRBV2 with TRBJ2-7; the match to TRBD2 covers 9 bases. The CDR3 runs to 14 residues. Looked up from germline, CDR1 is SNHLY and CDR2 is FYNNEI. The V and J ends lost 7 bases and 6 bases, in that order; junction bases with no gene match: 10. The CDR3 is CASTLVPGLAEQYF. The CDR3 nucleotides read TGTGCCAGCACCCTGGTTCCGGGACTAGCCGAGCAGTACTTC.

This chain joins TRBV15 and TRBJ1-5, with D possibly TRBD1 on 6 matching bases. From germline, CDR1 is LNHNV and CDR2 YYDKDF (reference sequence). V lost 0 bases to trimming and J lost 4 bases, with 10 bases between them. The CDR3 has 15 residues. The CDR3 loop is CATSRDPTGNQPQHF. CDR3 nucleotide sequence: TGTGCCACCAGCAGAGATCCCACAGGGAATCAGCCCCAGCATTTT.

The chain uses TRBV20-1 and TRBJ2-5; either TRBD1 or TRBD2 may fit D (5 bases each). Germline values: CDR1 DFQATT, CDR2 SNEGSKA (reference sequence). The CDR3 has 13 residues. Trimming removed 5 bases from V and 2 bases from J, with 12 bases in between. The CDR3 spells CSADRDVQETQYF. Written as DNA, the CDR3 is TGCAGTGCTGATCGGGACGTACAAGAGACCCAGTACTTC.

V and J are TRBV7-9 and TRBJ1-2; D gene ambiguous. V lost 1 base and J 7 bases, leaving 13 bases between the germline ends. Looked up from germline, CDR1 is SEHNR and CDR2 is FQNEAQ (reference sequence). The CDR3 is 14 amino acids. The CDR3 loop reads CASSLDILAGGYTF. CDR3 sequence (DNA): TGTGCCAGCAGCTTAGACATCCTAGCGGGTGGCTACACCTTC.

J is TRBJ2-2 and V is TRBV4-2, with 7 bases matching TRBD2. The ends lost 0 bases at V and 4 bases at J; junction bases unmatched: 2. Germline V lookup: CDR1 LGHNA, CDR2 YNFKEQ. The CDR3 spans 15 residues. CDR3 amino acids: CASSQEGGSTGELFF. CDR3 in DNA: TGTGCCAGCAGCCAAGAGGGGGGGAGCACCGGGGAGCTGTTTTTT.

This clonotype was seen more than once but under ten times. The chain links TRBV29-1 to TRBJ2-7, with 10 bases aligning to TRBD2. This CDR3 has 13 residues. The V gene end was trimmed by 5 bases and the J gene end by 7 bases; junction bases not matched to a gene: 8. Germline values: CDR1 SQVTM, CDR2 ANQGSEA. Here the CDR3 DNA reads TGCAGCGTTTTGGGAGCGGGGGGGAGAGAGCAGTACTTC. Protein: CSVLGAGGREQYF.

The chain carries TRBV2 and TRBJ2-7; D gene ambiguous. CDR3 length equals 11 residues. The germline V and J ends were trimmed by 7 bases and 2 bases, with 6 bases remaining between them. The germline gives CDR1 SNHLY, CDR2 FYNNEI. The CDR3 sequence: CASTMTYEQYF. The CDR3 DNA is TGTGCCAGCACCATGACCTACGAGCAGTACTTC.

The chain's CDR3 is CASSQELTSITKTQYF. The CDR3, as DNA: TGTGCCAGCAGCCAAGAGTTGACTAGCATCACTAAGACCCAGTACTTC. The chain uses TRBV4-2 and TRBJ2-5; 7 bases fit TRBD2. V lost 0 bases to trimming and J lost 6 bases; unmatched junction nucleotides: 10. This CDR3 is built from 16 residues. CDR1 LGHNA and CDR2 YNFKEQ come from the germline V gene.

This chain joins TRBV20-1 and TRBJ2-3, with 9 bases matching TRBD2. CDR1 DFQATT and CDR2 SNEGSKA come from the germline V gene (reference sequence). The CDR3 has 13 amino acids. The junction had 7 bases not matched to a gene; V was cut back by 6 bases and J by 6 bases. CDR3: CSAPTSGADTQYF. CDR3 in DNA: TGCAGTGCCCCGACTAGCGGAGCGGATACGCAGTATTTT.

Only one count was recorded for this clonotype. The chain is built from TRBV5-1 and TRBJ1-2; TRBD1 matches at 11 bases. The V gene's germline CDR1 is SGHRS and CDR2 YFSETQ. The CDR3 consists of 15 residues. V was pared by 4 bases and J by 8 bases, with 10 bases of the junction left unmatched. The CDR3 here is CASSQPGQGEEGYTF. Here the CDR3 DNA reads TGCGCCAGCAGCCAACCGGGACAGGGGGAGGAAGGCTACACCTTC. Based on the CDR3 plus reference TRBV5-1 and TRBJ1-2, the full variable domain is KAGVTQTPRYLIKTRGQQVTLSCSPISGHRSVSWYQQTPGQGLQFLFEYFSETQRNKGNFPGRFSGRQFSNSRSEMNVSTLELGDSALYLCASSQPGQGEEGYTFGSGTRLTVV.

This clonotype was counted between two and nine times. V usage is TRBV2 and J usage is TRBJ1-5; 11 nucleotides align to TRBD1. Germline CDR1 SNHLY, CDR2 FYNNEI. The CDR3 is 13 amino acids. J lost 7 bases, V lost 8 bases, and 4 bases had no gene match. Here the CDR3 reads CASLRDRGQPQHF. DNA of the CDR3: TGTGCCAGCCTCCGGGACAGGGGGCAGCCCCAGCATTTT.

There are a few counts of this clonotype. The chain employs TRBV20-1 and TRBJ2-5, with TRBD2 matching over 7 bases. The CDR3 contains 16 residues. The V gene's germline CDR1 is DFQATT and CDR2 SNEGSKA (reference sequence). V lost 1 base and J lost 4; bases outside the gene matches: 12. CDR3 amino acids: CSARVSPSGRGETQYF. CDR3 sequence (DNA): TGCAGTGCTAGAGTCTCCCCTAGCGGACGAGGAGAGACCCAGTACTTC.

The genes are TRBV7-9 and TRBJ1-2; 10 positions agree with TRBD1. J lost 5 bases, V lost 7 bases, and 16 bases had no gene match. Germline V gene lookup returns CDR1 SEHNR and CDR2 FQNEAQ (reference sequence). The CDR3 runs to 17 residues. The CDR3 coding sequence is TGTGCCAGCACCGGGCCTTCTAGACAGGGGGCGCGGTATGGCTACACCTTC. Encoded protein: CASTGPSRQGARYGYTF.